The rows below give T cell receptor beta chains drawn from one sample of a study of human T cells and chemical hapten exposure. TCRdb analysed the 5' RACE reads with MiXCR anew, one entry per CDR3 protein. The sample lists over 70,000 distinct CDR3 sequences, 15% to 20% occurring once. The receptors stem from a female donor in good health. Each CDR3 is given with its conserved first and last residue. Each record gives: clone size, V gene, D gene, CDR3 length, J gene, CDR3 DNA, CDR3 protein. The D gene is left open where the match is weak. Clone sizes are given selectively: once, few, many, or a class where the clone is expanded.

few	TRBV29-1	TRBD1	15	TRBJ2-2	TGCAGCGTTGAAGAGGACAGGGTCTACACCGGGGAGCTGTTTTTT	CSVEEDRVYTGELFF
few	TRBV30	NA	14	TRBJ1-1	TGTGCCTGGAGCAAAGGTAGCCCGAACACTGAAGCTTTCTTT	CAWSKGSPNTEAFF
few	TRBV19	TRBD2	15	TRBJ2-1	TGTGCCAGTAGTAACGGACTAGGTTTCTACAATGAGCAGTTCTTC	CASSNGLGFYNEQFF
once	TRBV28	NA	12	TRBJ2-5	TGTGCCAGCAGTCTGGTTCAAGAGACCCAGTACTTC	CASSLVQETQYF
few	TRBV7-9	TRBD2	16	TRBJ2-3	TGTGCCAGCAGCCCTACTAGCGGGGTGGCCACAGATACGCAGTATTTT	CASSPTSGVATDTQYF
NA	TRBV7-2	TRBD1	17	TRBJ1-2	TGTGCCAGCCCCGTCGAAAGGGACAGCCTCCTTAACTATGGCTACACCTTC	CASPVERDSLLNYGYTF
many	TRBV4-1	NA	15	TRBJ1-3	TGCGCCAGCAGCCGTCAGGACGGGACTGGAAACACCATATATTTT	CASSRQDGTGNTIYF
few	TRBV6-1	NA	16	TRBJ1-5	TGTGCCAGCAATAGACAGACAGACTATAGCAATCAGCCCCAGCATTTT	CASNRQTDYSNQPQHF
few	TRBV20-1	TRBD1	15	TRBJ2-7	TGCAGTGCTAACCGACCTGGGACAGGGGAGGGCGAGCAGTACTTC	CSANRPGTGEGEQYF
few	TRBV5-4	NA	15	TRBJ2-3	TGTGCCAGCAGTCTACCAGCTCCTAGCACAGATACGCAGTATTTT	CASSLPAPSTDTQYF
NA	TRBV6-1	NA	13	TRBJ2-3	TGTGCCAGCAGTGTCGATTCAGGGGATACGCAGTATTTT	CASSVDSGDTQYF
NA	TRBV25-1	NA	14	TRBJ1-2	TGTGCCAGCAGTGAATATAACAGCTACTATGGCTACACCTTC	CASSEYNSYYGYTF
few	TRBV4-3	NA	16	TRBJ1-4	TGCGCCAGCAGCCAAGATCCCGCAGGGGCTAATGAAAAACTGTTTTTT	CASSQDPAGANEKLFF
many	TRBV24-1	NA	14	TRBJ2-1	TGTGCCACCAGTGATGGGGACATGGTCCGGGAGCAGTTCTTC	CATSDGDMVREQFF